This T cell receptor (beta chain) appears in the sequencing data of a study of identical twins. Trimming removed 5 bases from V and 7 bases from J, with 15 bases in between. The CDR3 spans 14 residues. Germline V gene data show CDR1 as SGHTA and CDR2 as FQGNSA. TCRdb fed the 5' RACE reads into MiXCR, producing one record per CDR3 protein. The sample holds roughly 710,000 distinct CDR3 sequences, roughly 6.2% seen once. The table lists this clonotype with a few counts. The chain uses TRBV7-2 and TRBJ1-5; weak D call: TRBD1 (6 bases). The clonotype comes from a man aged 18 to 30 in good health. The sequenced material came from naive T cells sorted from blood. CDR3 protein: CASSPKGGGQPQHF. Here the CDR3 DNA reads TGTGCCAGCAGCCCCAAGGGGGGCGGGCAGCCCCAGCATTTT.